This TCR beta chain came from a study of a mutant IDH1 vaccine in newly diagnosed glioma. Comment on this clone: Its specificity is unknown.

TCRdb's copy holds only in-frame clones and misses some; the assay was immunoSEQ multiplex PCR. The sample lists about 23,000 clones; more than 70% were seen once. Germline CDR1 LGHNA, CDR2 YSLEER. V dropped 2 bases and J dropped 2; count of bases not matched to a gene: 4. This CDR3 region has 15 residues. Time point noted: week 47, end of study. Topical imiquimod accompanied each vaccine dose, which consisted of 300 ug of mutant IDH1 20-mer peptide. The rearrangement uses TRBV4-3 and TRBJ2-3, with TRBD2 identical over 7 bases. Specimen: PBMCs, collected from a glioma patient whose treatment included an IDH1 peptide vaccine. This TCR derives from a man between 40 and 49 years old with glioma. Here the CDR3 reads CASSQLAELTDTQYF. As DNA, the CDR3 is TGCGCCAGCAGCCAACTAGCGGAGCTCACAGATACGCAGTATTTT.